This T cell receptor (beta chain) was sequenced for a study of CD8 T cells in Susac syndrome. Study-wide results and caveats: As the study acknowledged, the number of individuals in its TCR sequencing and HLA analysis was relatively small.

RNA amounts of 0.5 to 1 ug underwent reverse transcription with random hexamers. A single record per CDR3 protein comes from TCRdb applying MiXCR to the immunoSEQ multiplex PCR reads. The sample shows around 270,000 distinct CDR3 sequences, about 82% of them seen only once. The V and J ends lost 6 bases and 4 bases respectively, with 9 bases between them. CDR1 and CDR2 from the germline V gene are MNHEY and SVGAGI. The CDR3 covers 12 residues. About this clonotype: Its cognate antigen is unknown.

The clonotype originates from a human donor with multiple sclerosis. This rearrangement joins TRBV6-5 to TRBJ1-2; TRBD1 might be the D (5 bases). The sequenced material came from CD8+ T cells from PBMCs. The CDR3 spells CASSAGAYGYTF. The CDR3, as DNA: TGTGCCAGCAGCGCCGGGGCCTATGGCTACACCTTC.